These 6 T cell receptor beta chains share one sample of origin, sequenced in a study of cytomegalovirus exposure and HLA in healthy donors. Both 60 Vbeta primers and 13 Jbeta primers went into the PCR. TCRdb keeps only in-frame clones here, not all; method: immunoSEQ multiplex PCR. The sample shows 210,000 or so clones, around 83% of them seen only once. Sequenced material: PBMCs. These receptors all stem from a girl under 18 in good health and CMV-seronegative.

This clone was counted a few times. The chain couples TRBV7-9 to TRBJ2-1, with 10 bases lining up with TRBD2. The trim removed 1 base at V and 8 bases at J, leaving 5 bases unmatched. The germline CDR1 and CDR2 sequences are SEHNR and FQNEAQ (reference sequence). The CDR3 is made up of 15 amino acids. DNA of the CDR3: TGTGCCAGCAGCTTAGGATGGACTAGCGGCTATGAGCAGTTCTTC. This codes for CASSLGWTSGYEQFF. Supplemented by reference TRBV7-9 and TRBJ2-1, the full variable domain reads DTGVSQNPRHKITKRGQNVTFRCDPISEHNRLYWYRQTLGQGPEFLTYFQNEAQLEKSRLLSDRFSAERPKGSFSTLEIQRTEQGDSAMYLCASSLGWTSGYEQFFGPGTRLTVL.

CDR3 DNA sequence: TGTGCCAGCAGCTTAAATTTTGACAGGAACACTGAAGCTTTCTTT. This translates into CASSLNFDRNTEAFF. The rearrangement uses TRBV7-9 and TRBJ1-1; a weak D match, TRBD1 (5 bases). Germline V gene lookup returns CDR1 SEHNR and CDR2 FQNEAQ (reference sequence). The V gene lost 2 bases and the J gene lost 1 base, with 11 bases spanning the gap. CDR3 length equals 15 residues.

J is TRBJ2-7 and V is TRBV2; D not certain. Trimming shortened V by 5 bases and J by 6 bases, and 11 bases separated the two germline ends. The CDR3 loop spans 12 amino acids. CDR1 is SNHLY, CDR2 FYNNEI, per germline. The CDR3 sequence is CASSWSVPEQYF. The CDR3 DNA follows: TGTGCCAGCAGTTGGTCGGTCCCCGAGCAGTACTTC.

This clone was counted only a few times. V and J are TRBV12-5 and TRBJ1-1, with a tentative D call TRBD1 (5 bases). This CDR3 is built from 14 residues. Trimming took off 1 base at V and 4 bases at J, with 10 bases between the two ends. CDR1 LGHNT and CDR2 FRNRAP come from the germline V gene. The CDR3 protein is CASGLGQLATEAFF. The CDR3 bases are TGTGCTAGTGGTTTGGGACAGTTAGCCACTGAAGCTTTCTTT.

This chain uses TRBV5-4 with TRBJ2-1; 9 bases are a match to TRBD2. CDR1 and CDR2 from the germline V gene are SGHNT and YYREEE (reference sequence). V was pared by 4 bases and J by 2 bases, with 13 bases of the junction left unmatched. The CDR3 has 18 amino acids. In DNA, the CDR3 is TGTGCCAGCAGCCTCTTTAGCGGGAGAGGGGGGACCTACAATGAGCAGTTCTTC. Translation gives CASSLFSGRGGTYNEQFF.

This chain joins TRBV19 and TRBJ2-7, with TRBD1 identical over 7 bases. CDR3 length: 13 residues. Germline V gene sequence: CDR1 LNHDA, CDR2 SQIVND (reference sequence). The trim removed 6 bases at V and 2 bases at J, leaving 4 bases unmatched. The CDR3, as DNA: TGTGCCAGTAGACCGACAGGGACCTACGAGCAGTACTTC. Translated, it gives CASRPTGTYEQYF.